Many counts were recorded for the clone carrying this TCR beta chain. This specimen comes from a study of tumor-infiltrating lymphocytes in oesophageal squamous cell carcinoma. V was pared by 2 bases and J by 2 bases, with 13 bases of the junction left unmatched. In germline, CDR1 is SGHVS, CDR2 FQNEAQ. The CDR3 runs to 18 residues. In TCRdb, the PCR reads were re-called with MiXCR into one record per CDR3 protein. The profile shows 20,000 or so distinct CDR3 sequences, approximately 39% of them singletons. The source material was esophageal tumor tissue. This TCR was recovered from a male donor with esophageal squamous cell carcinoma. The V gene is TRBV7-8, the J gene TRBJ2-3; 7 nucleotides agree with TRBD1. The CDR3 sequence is CASSLPETGTEYTDTQYF. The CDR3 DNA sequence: TGTGCCAGCAGCTTACCCGAGACCGGGACAGAATACACAGATACGCAGTATTTT.